The entry below gives a single T cell receptor beta chain sequence along with its context. Other DNA sequences in this specimen translate into the identical CDR3. Between the trimmed V and J ends, which lost 5 bases and 5 bases, there was a span of 7 bases. The CDR3 totals 12 residues. This sample was included in a study of control samples from healthy donors and cancer patients. Here immunoSEQ multiplex PCR was the method, and the copy in TCRdb shows in-frame clones only, minus some. The sample lists approximately 150,000 clones; roughly nine tenths were seen once. The chain joins TRBV12-3 or TRBV12-4 to TRBJ1-5, with D possibly being TRBD1 (5 bases). The sequence was obtained from a woman aged 25 to 39 in good health. The sequencing sample was made of blood. The CDR3 is CASSPGYQPQHF. CDR3 DNA sequence: TGTGCCAGCAGTCCAGGGTATCAGCCCCAGCATTTT.